A single sample gave rise to the 18 T cell receptor beta chains below, sequenced in a study of blood T cells in healthy people across ages. Through a sample-barcoded 5' primer and a J-beta primer mix, a second PCR was run for roughly 6 to 11 cycles. TCRdb called the 5' RACE reads again in MiXCR, with one record for every CDR3 protein. The table lists 700,000 to 850,000 distinct CDR3 sequences, 53% of them singletons. Input material: blood. The receptors were gathered from an elderly man in good health.

This chain joins TRBV3-1 and TRBJ2-3; the D gene is possibly TRBD2 (7 bases). Trimming left V 1 base short and J 14 bases short, with 25 bases between. CDR1 and CDR2 from the germline V gene are LGHDT and YNNKEL (reference sequence). The CDR3 runs 16 residues. The CDR3 DNA sequence: TGTGCCAGCAGCCAAGGAGAAGGCGGGGGCGCCCAATACGCGTATTTT. Its translation is CASSQGEGGGAQYAYF.

The chain carries TRBV28 and TRBJ1-4; D gene uncertain. Deletions cut 3 bases from V and 3 bases from J, with 11 bases between. Germline V CDR1 and CDR2: MDHEN, SYDVKM. The CDR3 extends over 15 amino acids. The CDR3 reads CASSFIRVANEKLFF. CDR3 DNA sequence: TGTGCCAGCAGTTTTATAAGGGTTGCTAATGAAAAACTGTTTTTT.

This rearrangement joins TRBV5-1 to TRBJ2-5; D is unresolved. Gene TRBJ2-7 matches the end of the DNA better, so the J call may be wrong. CDR3 length equals 15 residues. CDR1 is SGHRS and CDR2 is YFSETQ in the germline V gene. This CDR3 is CASSFQEQVFYEQYF. DNA of the CDR3: TGCGCCAGCAGCTTTCAGGAGCAAGTCTTCTACGAGCAGTACTTC.

The rearrangement joins TRBV20-1 to TRBJ2-1, with TRBD2 matching over 11 bases. Germline loops: CDR1 DFQATT, CDR2 SNEGSKA (reference sequence). The CDR3 runs 16 residues. After removal of 3 bases from V and 7 bases from J, the junction contained 11 bases not matched to a gene. CDR3 sequence: CSARDPGTSGFNEQFF. The CDR3 region has the DNA TGCAGTGCTAGGGACCCCGGGACTAGCGGCTTTAATGAGCAGTTCTTC.

V is TRBV5-1 and J is TRBJ2-3, with 8 bases fitting TRBD1. The CDR3 runs to 16 residues. V was pared by 0 bases and J by 2 bases, with 5 bases of the junction left unmatched. CDR1 and CDR2 (germline): SGHRS, YFSETQ. This CDR3 is CASSLVPGGLTDTQYF. The DNA of the CDR3 is TGCGCCAGCAGCTTGGTTCCAGGGGGCCTCACAGATACGCAGTATTTT.

This clonotype was found once. The chain carries TRBV25-1 and TRBJ1-5, with D unclear. Trimming removed 1 base at V and 0 bases at J, with 10 bases between. CDR3 size: 16 residues. Germline V CDR1 and CDR2: MGHDK, SYGVNS. DNA of the CDR3: TGTGCCAGCAGTGAATCAGCCGGGTTTAGCAATCAGCCCCAGCATTTT. It encodes CASSESAGFSNQPQHF.

The chain couples TRBV28 to TRBJ1-6; D is undetermined. This CDR3 has 12 residues. Germline CDR1 and CDR2: MDHEN and SYDVKM. Trimming removed 6 bases from V and 8 bases from J, with 8 bases in between. In nucleotides, the CDR3 is TGTGCCAGCAGCCCCCTGGATTCACCCCTCCACTTT. Encoded protein: CASSPLDSPLHF.

V and J are TRBV11-2 and TRBJ2-1, with TRBD2 matching 12 bases. CDR1 and CDR2 (germline): SGHAT, FQNNGV. This CDR3 has 18 residues. Trimming took 5 bases from V and 2 from J; bases not matched to a gene: 10. The CDR3 bases are TGTGCCAGCAGCCCCCTGGGTAGGACTAGCGGGACCTACAATGAGCAGTTCTTC. Amino acid sequence: CASSPLGRTSGTYNEQFF.

This clonotype was picked up a small number of times. This chain links TRBV12-3 or TRBV12-4 with TRBJ2-1; 7 nucleotides align to TRBD2. The CDR3 sequence is 16 residues long. V dropped 3 bases and J dropped 0; count of bases not matched to a gene: 5. The DNA for the CDR3 is TGTGCCAGCAGTTTTATCCCGGGAGGCTCCTACAATGAGCAGTTCTTC. It codes for CASSFIPGGSYNEQFF.

The table lists this clonotype with a few counts. This chain links TRBV28 with TRBJ2-1; D unclear. The better agreement between TRBJ2-7 and the DNA end casts doubt on the J call. CDR1 MDHEN and CDR2 SYDVKM come from the germline V gene. The CDR3 is 13 residues long. The CDR3 sequence is CASSLSPYNEQYF. CDR3 coding DNA: TGTGCCAGCAGTTTATCCCCCTACAATGAGCAGTACTTC.

The rearrangement links TRBV5-1 to TRBJ1-2; 8 nucleotides match TRBD1. CDR3 length: 14 residues. Germline CDR1 is SGHRS and CDR2 is YFSETQ. Trimming at V came to 5 bases and at J to 7 bases, leaving 10 bases not matched to a gene. The CDR3 protein is CASRTETGVSGYTF. CDR3 sequence (DNA): TGCGCCAGCAGAACCGAGACAGGGGTGTCTGGCTACACCTTC. Filled out from reference TRBV5-1 and TRBJ1-2, the complete variable domain reads KAGVTQTPRYLIKTRGQQVTLSCSPISGHRSVSWYQQTPGQGLQFLFEYFSETQRNKGNFPGRFSGRQFSNSRSEMNVSTLELGDSALYLCASRTETGVSGYTFGSGTRLTVV.

The J gene is TRBJ2-1, the V gene TRBV9, with 9 positions matching TRBD2. The J call is doubtful: the DNA matches TRBJ2-7 better. CDR3 length equals 16 residues. Germline V lookup: CDR1 SGDLS, CDR2 YYNGEE. As DNA, the CDR3 is TGTGCCAGCAGCGTAGCGCTAGCGGGAAATACGAATGAGCAGTACTTC. It yields the protein CASSVALAGNTNEQYF.

V gene TRBV6-6 combines with J gene TRBJ1-2, with no clear D. The V and J ends lost 7 bases and 4 bases respectively, with 16 bases between them. The V gene's germline CDR1 is MNHNY and CDR2 SVGAGI (reference sequence). This CDR3 comprises 14 residues. The CDR3 protein is CASTARTLGYGYTF. DNA of the CDR3: TGTGCCAGCACCGCACGGACGCTAGGCTATGGCTACACCTTC.

The V call is TRBV11-2, the J call TRBJ2-3; 8 bases are a match to TRBD2. V lost 7 bases, J lost 14 bases, and 20 bases stayed unmatched. The CDR3 totals 15 residues. Per the germline V gene, CDR1 is SGHAT and CDR2 is FQNNGV. The CDR3, as DNA: TGTGCCAGCAATTCGGTTAGCGGGGCACACAGATACGCGTATTTT. It yields the protein CASNSVSGAHRYAYF.

A few counts support this clonotype. The chain couples TRBV7-8 to TRBJ1-4; D may be TRBD1 (5 bases). Between the trimmed V and J ends, which lost 6 bases and 4 bases, there was a span of 15 bases. CDR1 is SGHVS, CDR2 FQNEAQ, per germline. The CDR3 length is 15 residues. In DNA form, the CDR3 reads TGTGCCAGCAGACAAGAAGGGGCCCTTAATGAAAAACTGTTTTTT. Its translation is CASRQEGALNEKLFF.

The rearrangement joins TRBV6-2 or TRBV6-3 to TRBJ1-4; D is ambiguous. Deletions cut 6 bases from V and 7 bases from J, with 15 bases between. The length of the CDR3 is 14 residues. Germline V gene lookup returns CDR1 MNHEY and CDR2 SVGEGT. The chain's CDR3 is CASSPMRRREKLFF. CDR3 in DNA: TGTGCCAGCAGCCCCATGCGCCGTCGTGAAAAACTGTTTTTT.

This rearrangement joins TRBV7-2 to TRBJ2-5; 7 bases match TRBD1. The germline CDR1 and CDR2 sequences are SGHTA and FQGNSA. The V and J ends lost 5 bases and 4 bases, in that order; junction bases with no gene match: 13. The CDR3 extends over 16 amino acids. CDR3 coding DNA: TGTGCCAGCAGCCGCGCCGGGACAGTTTTCCGAGAGACCCAGTACTTC. It codes for CASSRAGTVFRETQYF.

The chain joins TRBV15 to TRBJ1-1, with TRBD1 as a possible D gene (5 bases). Germline CDR1 reads LNHNV; CDR2 reads YYDKDF (reference sequence). The CDR3 totals 14 residues. V lost 3 bases, J lost 1 base, and 9 bases lay in between. The CDR3 sequence is CATSRTVTNTEAFF. CDR3 nucleotide sequence: TGTGCCACCAGCAGGACAGTTACGAACACTGAAGCTTTCTTT.